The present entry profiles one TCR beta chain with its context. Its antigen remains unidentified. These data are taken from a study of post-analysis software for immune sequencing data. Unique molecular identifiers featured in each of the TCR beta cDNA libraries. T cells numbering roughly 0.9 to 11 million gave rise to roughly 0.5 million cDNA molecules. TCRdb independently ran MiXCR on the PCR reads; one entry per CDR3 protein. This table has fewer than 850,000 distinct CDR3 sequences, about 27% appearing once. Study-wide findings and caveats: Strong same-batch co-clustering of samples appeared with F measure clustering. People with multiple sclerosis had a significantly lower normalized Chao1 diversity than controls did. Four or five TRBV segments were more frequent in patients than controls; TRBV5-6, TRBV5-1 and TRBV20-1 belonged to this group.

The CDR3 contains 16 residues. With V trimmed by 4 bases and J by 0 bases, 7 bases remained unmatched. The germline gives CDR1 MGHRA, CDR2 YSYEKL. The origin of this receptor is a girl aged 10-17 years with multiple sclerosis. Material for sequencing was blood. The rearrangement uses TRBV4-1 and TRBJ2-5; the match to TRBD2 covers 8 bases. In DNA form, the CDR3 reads TGCGCCAGCAGCCCCGGGGCTAGCGGGCACCAAGAGACCCAGTACTTC. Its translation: CASSPGASGHQETQYF.